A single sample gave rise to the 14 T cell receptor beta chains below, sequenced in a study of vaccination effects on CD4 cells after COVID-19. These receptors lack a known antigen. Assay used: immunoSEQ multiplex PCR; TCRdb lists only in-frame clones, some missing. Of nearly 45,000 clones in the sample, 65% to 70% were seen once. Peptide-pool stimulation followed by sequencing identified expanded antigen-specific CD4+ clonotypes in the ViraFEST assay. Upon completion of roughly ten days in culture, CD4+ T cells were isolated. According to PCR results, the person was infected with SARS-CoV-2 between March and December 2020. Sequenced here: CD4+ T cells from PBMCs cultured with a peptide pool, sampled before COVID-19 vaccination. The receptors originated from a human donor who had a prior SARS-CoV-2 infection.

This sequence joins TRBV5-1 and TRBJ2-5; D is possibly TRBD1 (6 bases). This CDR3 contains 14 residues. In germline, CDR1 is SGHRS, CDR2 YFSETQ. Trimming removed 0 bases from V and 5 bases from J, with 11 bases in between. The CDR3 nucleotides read TGCGCCAGCAGCTTGGACACAGGGCTTGAGACCCAGTACTTC. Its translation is CASSLDTGLETQYF.

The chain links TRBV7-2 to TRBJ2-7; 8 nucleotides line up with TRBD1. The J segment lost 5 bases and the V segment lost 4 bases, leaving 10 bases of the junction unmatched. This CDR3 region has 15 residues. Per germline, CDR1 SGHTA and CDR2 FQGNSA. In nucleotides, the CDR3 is TGTGCCAGCAGCTACGGGACAGGACGTGTCAACGAGCAGTACTTC. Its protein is CASSYGTGRVNEQYF.

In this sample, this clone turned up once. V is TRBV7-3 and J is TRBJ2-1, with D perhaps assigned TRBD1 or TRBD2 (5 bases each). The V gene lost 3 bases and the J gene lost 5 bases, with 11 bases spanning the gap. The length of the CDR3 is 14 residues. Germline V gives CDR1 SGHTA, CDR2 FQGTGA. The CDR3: CASSLNGADNEQFF. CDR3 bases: TGTGCCAGCAGCTTGAACGGGGCGGACAATGAGCAGTTCTTC. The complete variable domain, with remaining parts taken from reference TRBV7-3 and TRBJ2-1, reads GAGVSQTPSNKVTEKGKYVELRCDPISGHTALYWYRQSLGQGPEFLIYFQGTGAADDSGLPNDRFFAVRPEGSVSTLKIQRTERGDSAVYLCASSLNGADNEQFFGPGTRLTVL.

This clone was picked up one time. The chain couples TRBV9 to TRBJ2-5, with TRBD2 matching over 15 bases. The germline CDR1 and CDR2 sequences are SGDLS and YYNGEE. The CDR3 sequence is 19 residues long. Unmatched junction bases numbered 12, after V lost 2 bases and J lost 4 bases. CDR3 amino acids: CASSVGGLAGGPLGETQYF. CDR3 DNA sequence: TGTGCCAGCAGCGTCGGCGGACTAGCGGGGGGGCCTTTAGGAGAGACCCAGTACTTC.

The CDR3 DNA follows: TGCAGTGCTAGTTTAAGACTAGCGGGAGGAAATGAGCAGTTCTTC. Protein: CSASLRLAGGNEQFF. The V call is TRBV20-1, the J call TRBJ2-1, with 13 nucleotides matching TRBD2. J lost 7 bases, V lost 3 bases, and 6 bases had no gene match. In germline, CDR1 is DFQATT, CDR2 SNEGSKA (reference sequence). The CDR3 runs to 15 residues.

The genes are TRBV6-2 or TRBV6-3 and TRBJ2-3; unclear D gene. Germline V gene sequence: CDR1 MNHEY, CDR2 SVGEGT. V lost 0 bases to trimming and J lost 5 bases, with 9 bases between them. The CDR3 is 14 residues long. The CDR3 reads CASSYSQLIDTQYF. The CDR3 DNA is TGTGCCAGCAGTTACTCCCAGCTGATAGATACGCAGTATTTT.

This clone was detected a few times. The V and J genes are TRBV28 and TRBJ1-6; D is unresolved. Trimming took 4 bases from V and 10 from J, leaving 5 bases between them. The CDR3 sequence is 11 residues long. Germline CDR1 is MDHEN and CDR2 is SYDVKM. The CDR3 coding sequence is TGTGCCAGCAGTTCCACCTCACCCCTCCACTTT. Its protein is CASSSTSPLHF.

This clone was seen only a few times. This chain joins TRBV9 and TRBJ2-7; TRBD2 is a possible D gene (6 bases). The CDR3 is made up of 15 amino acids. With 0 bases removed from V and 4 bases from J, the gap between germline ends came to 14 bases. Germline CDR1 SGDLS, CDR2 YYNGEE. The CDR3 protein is CASSVDGSRRYEQYF. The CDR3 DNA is TGTGCCAGCAGCGTAGACGGGAGTAGAAGGTACGAGCAGTACTTC.

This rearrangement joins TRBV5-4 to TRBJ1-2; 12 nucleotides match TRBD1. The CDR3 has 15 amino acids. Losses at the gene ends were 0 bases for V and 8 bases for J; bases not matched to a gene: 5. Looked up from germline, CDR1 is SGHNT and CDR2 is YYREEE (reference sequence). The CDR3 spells CASSLAGQGAQGYTF. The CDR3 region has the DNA TGTGCCAGCAGCTTGGCGGGACAGGGGGCGCAGGGCTACACCTTC.

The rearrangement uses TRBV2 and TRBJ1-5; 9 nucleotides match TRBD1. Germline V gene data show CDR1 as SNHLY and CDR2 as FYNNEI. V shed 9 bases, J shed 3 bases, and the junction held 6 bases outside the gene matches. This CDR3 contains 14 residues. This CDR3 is CASNRGPINQPQHF. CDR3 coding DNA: TGTGCCAGTAACAGGGGGCCTATCAATCAGCCCCAGCATTTT.

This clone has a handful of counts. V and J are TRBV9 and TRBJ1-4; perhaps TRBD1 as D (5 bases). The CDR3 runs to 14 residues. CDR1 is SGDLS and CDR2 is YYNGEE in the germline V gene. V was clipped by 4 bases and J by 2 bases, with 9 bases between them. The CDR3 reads CASSRDGTNEKLFF. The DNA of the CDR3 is TGTGCCAGCAGCAGGGACGGGACTAATGAAAAACTGTTTTTT.

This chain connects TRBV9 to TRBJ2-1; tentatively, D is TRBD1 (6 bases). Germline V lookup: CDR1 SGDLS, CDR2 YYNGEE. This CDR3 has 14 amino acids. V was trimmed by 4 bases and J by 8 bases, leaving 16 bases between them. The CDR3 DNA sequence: TGTGCCAGCAGCCCAATAACAGGGTACGATGAGCAGTTCTTC. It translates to CASSPITGYDEQFF. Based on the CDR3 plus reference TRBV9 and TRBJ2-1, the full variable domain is DSGVTQTPKHLITATGQRVTLRCSPRSGDLSVYWYQQSLDQGLQFLIQYYNGEERAKGNILERFSAQQFPDLHSELNLSSLELGDSALYFCASSPITGYDEQFFGPGTRLTVL.

CDR3: CASRSSSGNTIYF. The CDR3 region has the DNA TGCGCCAGCAGGAGTTCGAGTGGAAACACCATATATTTT. The rearrangement joins TRBV5-1 to TRBJ1-3; the D is unclear. Deletions cut 5 bases from V and 3 bases from J, with 9 bases between. The CDR3 length is 13 residues. The germline CDR1 and CDR2 sequences are SGHRS and YFSETQ. The whole variable domain, filled in from reference TRBV5-1 and TRBJ1-3, reads KAGVTQTPRYLIKTRGQQVTLSCSPISGHRSVSWYQQTPGQGLQFLFEYFSETQRNKGNFPGRFSGRQFSNSRSEMNVSTLELGDSALYLCASRSSSGNTIYFGEGSWLTVV.

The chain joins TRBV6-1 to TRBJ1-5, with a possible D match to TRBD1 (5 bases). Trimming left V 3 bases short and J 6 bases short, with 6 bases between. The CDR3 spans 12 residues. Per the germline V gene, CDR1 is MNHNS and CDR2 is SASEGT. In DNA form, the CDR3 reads TGTGCCAGCAGTGACAGGGTTCAGCCCCAGCATTTT. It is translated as CASSDRVQPQHF.